This T cell receptor beta chain was captured in a study of blood T cell repertoires in COVID-19. The CDR3 has 15 residues. Per germline, CDR1 SGHDT and CDR2 YYEEEE. The V end was cut by 4 bases, the J end by 4 bases, with 17 bases between. In the original analysis: Reference gene primers were amplified, and this amplification served to estimate nucleated cell counts. Profiled with immunoSEQ multiplex PCR; TCRdb holds only in-frame clones, not every one. That table furnishes V, J and clone size, whereas the DNA furnished D and trimming. This table has hundreds of thousands of clones, about 88% appearing once.

The sequencing sample was made of PBMCs or T cells enriched from blood (not recorded which). This receptor was obtained from a woman in her sixties or seventies who had recovered from COVID-19. This chain connects TRBV5-6 to TRBJ1-2; D gene ambiguous. The CDR3 region is CASSPLRVWSYGYTF. CDR3 in DNA: TGTGCCAGCAGCCCCCTACGGGTCTGGTCCTATGGCTACACCTTC.